These 2 T cell receptor beta chains came from one sample sequenced in a study of T cells in Graves' hyperthyroidism and ophthalmopathy. The TCR beta CDR3 regions underwent amplification using RNA transcripts as the source. HTBI primers were the set used in a first-round RT-PCR of the TCR CDR3. Via MiXCR, TCRdb re-called the multiplex PCR reads, giving one row per CDR3 protein. The table shows fewer than 600,000 distinct CDR3 sequences, with about 14% occurring only once. Sequences were obtained from blood. The receptors were gathered from a woman aged 40 to 50 with Graves' hyperthyroidism.

This clonotype was detected only a few times. For the CDR3, the DNA is TGCAGTGCTAGAGACTGGGGGGGCGAGGTCACCGGGGAGCTGTTTTTT. Translation: CSARDWGGEVTGELFF. The chain carries TRBV20-1 and TRBJ2-2; D possibly corresponds to TRBD2 (7 bases). This CDR3 spans 16 amino acids. The V gene lost 0 bases and the J gene lost 4 bases, with 15 bases spanning the gap. Germline CDR1 DFQATT, CDR2 SNEGSKA (reference sequence).

The J gene is TRBJ1-4, the V gene TRBV28, with TRBD1 matching 7 bases. Germline V lookup: CDR1 MDHEN, CDR2 SYDVKM. Trimming removed 5 bases from V and 4 bases from J; junction bases left unmatched: 4. The CDR3 runs to 14 residues. CDR3 coding DNA: TGTGCCAGCAGTATCGGACAGGTTAATGAAAAACTGTTTTTT. It translates to CASSIGQVNEKLFF.